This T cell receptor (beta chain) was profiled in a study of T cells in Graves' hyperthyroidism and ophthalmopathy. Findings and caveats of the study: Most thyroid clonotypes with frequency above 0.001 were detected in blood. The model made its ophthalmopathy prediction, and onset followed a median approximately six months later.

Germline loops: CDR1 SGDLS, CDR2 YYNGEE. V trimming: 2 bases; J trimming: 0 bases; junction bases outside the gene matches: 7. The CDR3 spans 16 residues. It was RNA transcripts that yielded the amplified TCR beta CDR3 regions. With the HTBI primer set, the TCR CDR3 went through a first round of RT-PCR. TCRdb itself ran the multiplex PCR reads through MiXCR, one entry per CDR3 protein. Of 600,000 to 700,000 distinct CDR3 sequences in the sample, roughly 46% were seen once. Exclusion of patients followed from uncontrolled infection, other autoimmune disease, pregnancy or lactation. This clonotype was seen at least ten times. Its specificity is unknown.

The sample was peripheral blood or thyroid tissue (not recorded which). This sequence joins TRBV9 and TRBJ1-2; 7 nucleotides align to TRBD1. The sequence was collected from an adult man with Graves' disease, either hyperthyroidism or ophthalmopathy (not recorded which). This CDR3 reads CASSVGDRAANYGYTF. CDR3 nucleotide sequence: TGTGCCAGCAGCGTCGGTGACAGGGCCGCTAACTATGGCTACACCTTC.